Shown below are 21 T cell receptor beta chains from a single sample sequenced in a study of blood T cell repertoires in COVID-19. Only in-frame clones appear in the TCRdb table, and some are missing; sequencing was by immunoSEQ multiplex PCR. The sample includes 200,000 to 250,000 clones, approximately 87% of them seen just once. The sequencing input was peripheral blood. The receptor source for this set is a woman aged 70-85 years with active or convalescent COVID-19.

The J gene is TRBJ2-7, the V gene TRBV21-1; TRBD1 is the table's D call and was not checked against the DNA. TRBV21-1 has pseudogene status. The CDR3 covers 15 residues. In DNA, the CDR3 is TGTGCCAGCAGCAAAAGGCGCAGGGCCCCCTACGAGCAGTACTTC. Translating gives CASSKRRRAPYEQYF.

For the CDR3, the DNA is TGTGCCAGCAGCCAAGATAGCCCAACCGGTAGGGCTTTCTTT. It encodes CASSQDSPTGRAFF. The chain uses TRBV3-1 (or the pseudogene TRBV3-2) and TRBJ1-1; no reliable D call. V lost 0 bases and J lost 11, with 16 bases in between. Looked up from germline, CDR1 is LGHDT and CDR2 is YNNKEL (reference sequence). CDR3 length equals 14 residues.

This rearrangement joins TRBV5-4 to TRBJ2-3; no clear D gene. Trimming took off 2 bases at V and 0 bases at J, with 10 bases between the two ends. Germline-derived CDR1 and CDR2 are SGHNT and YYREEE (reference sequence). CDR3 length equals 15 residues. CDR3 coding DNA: TGTGCCAGCAGCTTAGCGTTGACTAGCACAGATACGCAGTATTTT. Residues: CASSLALTSTDTQYF.

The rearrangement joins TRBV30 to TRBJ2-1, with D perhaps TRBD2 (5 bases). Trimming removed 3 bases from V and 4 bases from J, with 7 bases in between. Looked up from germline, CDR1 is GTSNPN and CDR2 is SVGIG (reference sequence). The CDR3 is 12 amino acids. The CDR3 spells CAWRGGYNEQFF. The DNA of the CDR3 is TGTGCCTGGAGGGGCGGGTACAATGAGCAGTTCTTC.

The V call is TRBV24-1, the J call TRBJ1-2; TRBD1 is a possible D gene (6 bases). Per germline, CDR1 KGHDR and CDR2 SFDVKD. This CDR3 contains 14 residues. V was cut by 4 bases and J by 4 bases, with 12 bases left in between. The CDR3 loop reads CATSDPGQLYGYTF. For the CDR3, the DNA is TGTGCCACCAGTGACCCTGGACAGCTCTATGGCTACACCTTC.

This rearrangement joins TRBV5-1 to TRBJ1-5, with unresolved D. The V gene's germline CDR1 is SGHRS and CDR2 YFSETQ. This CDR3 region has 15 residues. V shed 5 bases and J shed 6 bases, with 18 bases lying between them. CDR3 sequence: CASSPGNTGSQPQHF. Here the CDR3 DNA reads TGCGCCAGCAGTCCAGGCAACACGGGGAGTCAGCCCCAGCATTTT.

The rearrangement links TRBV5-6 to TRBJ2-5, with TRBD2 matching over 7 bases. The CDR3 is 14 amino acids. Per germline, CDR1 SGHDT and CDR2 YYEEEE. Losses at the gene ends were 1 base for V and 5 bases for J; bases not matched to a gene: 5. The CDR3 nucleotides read TGTGCCAGCAGCTTGCGAGCGGGAAGGGAGACCCAGTACTTC. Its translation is CASSLRAGRETQYF.

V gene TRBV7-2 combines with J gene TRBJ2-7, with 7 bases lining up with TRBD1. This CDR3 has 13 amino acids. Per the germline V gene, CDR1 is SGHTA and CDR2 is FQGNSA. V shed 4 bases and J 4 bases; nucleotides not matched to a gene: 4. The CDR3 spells CASSYPGQYEQYF. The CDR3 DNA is TGTGCCAGCAGCTACCCGGGACAGTACGAGCAGTACTTC. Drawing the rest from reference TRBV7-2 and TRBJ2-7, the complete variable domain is GAGVSQSPSNKVTEKGKDVELRCDPISGHTALYWYRQSLGQGLEFLIYFQGNSAPDKSGLPSDRFSAERTGGSVSTLTIQRTQQEDSAVYLCASSYPGQYEQYFGPGTRLTVT.

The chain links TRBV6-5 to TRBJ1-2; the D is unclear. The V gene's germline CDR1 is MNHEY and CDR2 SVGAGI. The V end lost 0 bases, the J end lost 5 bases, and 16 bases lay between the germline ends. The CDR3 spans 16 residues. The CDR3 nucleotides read TGTGCCAGCAGTTACTCCCAGAAGACCCGCGGGTATGGCTACACCTTC. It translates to CASSYSQKTRGYGYTF.

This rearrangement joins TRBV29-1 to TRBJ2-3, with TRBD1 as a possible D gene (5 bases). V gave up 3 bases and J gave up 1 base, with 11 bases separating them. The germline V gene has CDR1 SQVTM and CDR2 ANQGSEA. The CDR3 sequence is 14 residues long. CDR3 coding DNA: TGCAGCGTTGAGTCAGGGTGGGGCACAGATACGCAGTATTTT. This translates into CSVESGWGTDTQYF.

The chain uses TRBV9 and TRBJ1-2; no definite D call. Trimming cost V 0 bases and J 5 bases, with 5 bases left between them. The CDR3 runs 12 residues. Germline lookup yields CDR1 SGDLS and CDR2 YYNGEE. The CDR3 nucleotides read TGTGCCAGCAGCGTAGACGGGTATGGCTACACCTTC. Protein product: CASSVDGYGYTF.

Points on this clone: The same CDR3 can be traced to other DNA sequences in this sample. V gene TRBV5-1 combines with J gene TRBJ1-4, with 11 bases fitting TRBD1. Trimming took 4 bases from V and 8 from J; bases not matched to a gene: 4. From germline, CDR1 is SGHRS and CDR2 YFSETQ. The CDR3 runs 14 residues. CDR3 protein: CASSPGQGGEKLFF. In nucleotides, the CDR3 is TGCGCCAGCAGCCCGGGACAGGGGGGCGAAAAACTGTTTTTT.

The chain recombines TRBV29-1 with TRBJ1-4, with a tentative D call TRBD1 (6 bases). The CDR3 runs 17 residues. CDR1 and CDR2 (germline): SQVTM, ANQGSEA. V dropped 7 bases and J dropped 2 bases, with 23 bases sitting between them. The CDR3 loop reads CSASRTAGGATNEKLFF. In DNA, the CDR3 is TGCAGCGCCTCCCGGACAGCCGGTGGAGCGACTAATGAAAAACTGTTTTTT.

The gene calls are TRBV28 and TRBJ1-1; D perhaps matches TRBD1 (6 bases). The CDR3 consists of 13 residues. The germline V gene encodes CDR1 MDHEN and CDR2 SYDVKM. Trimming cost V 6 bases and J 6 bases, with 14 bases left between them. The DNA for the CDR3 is TGTGCCAGCAGGAGTTGGGGGGGCGCTGAAGCTTTCTTT. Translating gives CASRSWGGAEAFF.

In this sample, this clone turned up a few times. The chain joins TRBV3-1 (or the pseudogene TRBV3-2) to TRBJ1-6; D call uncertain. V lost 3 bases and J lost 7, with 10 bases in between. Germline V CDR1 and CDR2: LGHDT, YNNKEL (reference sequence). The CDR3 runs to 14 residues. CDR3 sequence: CASSHLGENSPLHF. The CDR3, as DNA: TGTGCCAGCAGCCACCTCGGGGAGAATTCACCCCTCCACTTT.

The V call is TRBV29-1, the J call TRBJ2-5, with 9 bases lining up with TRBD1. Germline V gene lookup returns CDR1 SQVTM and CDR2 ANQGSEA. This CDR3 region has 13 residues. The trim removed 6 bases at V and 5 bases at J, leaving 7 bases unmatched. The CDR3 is CSVGQGRQETQYF. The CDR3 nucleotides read TGCAGCGTGGGACAGGGTCGACAGGAGACCCAGTACTTC.

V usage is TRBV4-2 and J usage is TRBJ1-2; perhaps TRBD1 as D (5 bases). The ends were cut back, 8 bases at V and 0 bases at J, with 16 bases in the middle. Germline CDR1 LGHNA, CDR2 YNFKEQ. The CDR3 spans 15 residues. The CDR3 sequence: CASARPDTPNYGYTF. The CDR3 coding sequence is TGTGCCAGCGCCCGACCGGACACCCCTAACTATGGCTACACCTTC.

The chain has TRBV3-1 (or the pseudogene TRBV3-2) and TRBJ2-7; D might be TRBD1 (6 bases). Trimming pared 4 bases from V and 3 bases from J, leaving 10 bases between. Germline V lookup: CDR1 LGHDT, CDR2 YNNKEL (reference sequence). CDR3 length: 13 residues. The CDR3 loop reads CASSPLDSYEQYF. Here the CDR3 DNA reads TGTGCCAGCAGCCCTTTGGACAGCTACGAGCAGTACTTC.

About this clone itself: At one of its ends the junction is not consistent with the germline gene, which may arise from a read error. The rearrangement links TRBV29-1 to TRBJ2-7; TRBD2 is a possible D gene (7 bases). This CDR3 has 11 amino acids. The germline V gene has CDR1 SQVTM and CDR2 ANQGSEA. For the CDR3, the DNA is TGCAGCGGTGCCCGGGGGGCCATATTACACTTC. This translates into CSGARGAILHF.

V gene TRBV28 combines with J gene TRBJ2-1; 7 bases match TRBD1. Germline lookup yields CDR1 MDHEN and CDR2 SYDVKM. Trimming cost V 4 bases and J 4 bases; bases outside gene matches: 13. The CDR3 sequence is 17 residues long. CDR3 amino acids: CASSSPTGDSVYNEQFF. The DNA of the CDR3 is TGTGCCAGCAGTTCCCCCACAGGGGATTCAGTATACAATGAGCAGTTCTTC.

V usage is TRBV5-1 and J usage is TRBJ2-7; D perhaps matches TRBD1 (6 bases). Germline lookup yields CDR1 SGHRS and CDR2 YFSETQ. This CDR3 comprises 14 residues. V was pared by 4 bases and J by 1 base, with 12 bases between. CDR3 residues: CASSPGVGSYEQYF. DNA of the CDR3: TGCGCCAGCAGCCCAGGGGTGGGGTCCTACGAGCAGTACTTC.